This T cell receptor beta chain derives from a study of blood T cell repertoires in COVID-19. For the study at large: The United States, Italy and Spain supplied acute and convalescent COVID-19 samples.

With 4 bases removed from V and 5 bases from J, the gap between germline ends came to 22 bases. Germline CDR1 SGHTS, CDR2 YDEGEE. This CDR3 spans 16 amino acids. Original processing methods: Scientists estimated how many nucleated cells there were by amplifying reference gene primers. Method: immunoSEQ multiplex PCR; TCRdb's copy keeps in-frame clones and lacks some. V and J calls and clone size follow that table, whereas D and trimming were derived from the DNA. Of about 180,000 clones in the sample, roughly 87% were seen once. Those enrolled in Seattle joined during active infection and were followed longitudinally afterward.

V gene TRBV5-8 combines with J gene TRBJ2-7, with D perhaps TRBD1 (6 bases). The sequencing input was peripheral blood. The sequence was obtained from a woman in her 70s with COVID-19, enrolled during active disease. DNA for the CDR3: TGTGCCAGCAGCCTCGGCGACGGCAGGGGATTCAACGAGCAGTACTTC. It translates to CASSLGDGRGFNEQYF.